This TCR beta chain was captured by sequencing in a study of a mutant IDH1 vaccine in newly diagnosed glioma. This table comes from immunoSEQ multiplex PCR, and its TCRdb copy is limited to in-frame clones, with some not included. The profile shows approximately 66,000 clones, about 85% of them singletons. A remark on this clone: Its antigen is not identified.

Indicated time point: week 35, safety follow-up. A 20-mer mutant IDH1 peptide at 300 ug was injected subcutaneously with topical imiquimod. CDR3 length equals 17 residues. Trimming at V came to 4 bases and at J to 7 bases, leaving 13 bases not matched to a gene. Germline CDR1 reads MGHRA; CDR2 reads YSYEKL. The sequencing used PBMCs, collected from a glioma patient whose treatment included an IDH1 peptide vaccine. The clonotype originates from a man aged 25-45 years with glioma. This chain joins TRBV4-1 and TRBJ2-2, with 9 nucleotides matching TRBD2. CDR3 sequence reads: CASSPRGSGGPSGELFF. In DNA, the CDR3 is TGCGCCAGCAGCCCCCGAGGAAGCGGGGGGCCTAGCGGGGAGCTGTTTTTT.